Reported below is one TCR beta chain. This clonotype was observed a few times. There is no known antigen for this receptor. There are no base qualities to consult, and no much larger clone falls within one base. The entry originates in a study of blood T cells in healthy people across ages (dated by TCRdb to the mid-2010s). With respect to the entire study: In model experiments, template switching captured roughly one uniquely barcoded TCR beta cDNA molecule for every two T cells. The study measured age-related changes in TCR beta repertoire diversity using deep sequencing normalized with unique cDNA molecular identifiers. The donors were divided into four age groups: young (average around 17 years), middle-aged (approximately 39), aged (62) and long-lived (around 87). The study analyzed two additional independent replicas of 1 million unique cDNA reads from the same blood draw for two donors, one aged 18 to 30 and one aged 80 or older.

Libraries were constructed by 5' RACE. The sequencer was an Illumina HiSeq 2500. The second PCR ran for about 6 to 12 cycles and used a J-beta primer mix along with a sample-barcoded 5' primer. A unique molecular identifier was introduced onto each TCR beta cDNA molecule by a template-switch 5' adaptor carrying 12 random nucleotides. Each sample yielded at least 3 million CDR3-containing paired-end reads. The Mint cDNA synthesis kit, primed by a TRBC-specific oligonucleotide, was used to synthesize first-strand cDNA from all RNA. All cDNA was treated with uracil-DNA glycosylase and then went through a first 18-cycle PCR with the universal primers M1SS and BC2_uni_R. On the authors' methods: Each sample was normalized by randomly selecting 1 million high-quality reads, each carrying a distinct molecular identifier. Reads with shared molecular identifiers were discarded instead of being binned into consensus sequences. MiTCR, run with a Q25 quality threshold and the strictest error-elimination algorithm, handled CDR3 identification, clonotype clustering and error correction. A nonparametric unseen species model using Euler transformation provided a lower-bound estimate of total TCR beta diversity. TCRdb took the public reads, trimmed them with fastp at Q25, ran MiXCR for clone calling and kept in-frame beta chains. Rows are unified per CDR3 protein, each entry keeping the most common DNA and genes. These V and J calls originate from TCRdb's pipeline instead of the authors' own analysis. This sample comprises over 450,000 distinct CDR3 sequences, about 25% of them detected only once. The ten largest clones add up to around 10% of the sample.

Donors were 39 systemically healthy Caucasian individuals from Russia aged roughly 6 to 95 years. Ten milliliters of peripheral blood were drawn from each donor into EDTA-treated Vacutainer tubes. Ficoll-Paque density-gradient centrifugation was used to isolate PBMCs, with at least 6.5 million per sample. Total RNA was extracted from PBMCs with Trizol reagent, with at least 6 micrograms obtained per sample. For every donor, an aliquot of PBMCs went through flow cytometry to measure the percentages of naive CD45RAhigh/CD27high T cells. Here V drops 3 bases and J drops 6 bases, and the junction holds 8 bases not matched to any gene. Its CDR3 holds 15 amino acids, cysteine through phenylalanine. The entry retains the CDR3 DNA only, 45 bases that are in frame from base 1. The germline V gene supplies CDR1 KGHSH and CDR2 LQKENI. The research as a whole found: Estimates of total diversity based on one million sequenced T cells were considered lower bounds and underestimates. As age increased, observed TCR beta diversity per million T cells dropped in a roughly linear way, and a significant reduction was already evident by age about 36. Since profiling was done on bulk unsorted PBMCs, naive and antigen-experienced compartments could not be conclusively compared. Compared with the aged group, more naive CD4+ T cells, fewer expanded clones and increased TCR diversity were shown by the long-lived group, suggesting age selection. The CMV infection status of donors was not known, potentially confounding age-related changes in expanded clonotypes. Observed TCR beta diversity correlated strongly with the percentage of naive T cells measured by flow cytometry.

These data were also reused for a study on T cells of mothers and their children. The second study reports: Donors were nine systemically healthy Caucasian individuals: three mothers and their six children. cDNA synthesis used all of the extracted RNA, with approximately 1.4 ug of RNA in each 15 ul reaction. In the second PCR, sample barcodes and 2-4 random nucleotides were introduced via the M1S primer. Over 9.5 million TCR beta CDR3 reads were obtained for each mother, and some 3.1 million reads were obtained for each child. Thymic selection similarly shapes TCR recombination output in related and unrelated pairs, with minor effect from inherited differences. Normalized repertoire overlap was always slightly but never significantly higher in related than unrelated mother-child pairs. No persistent microchimeric T cell clones were detected, at a sensitivity of around 97 clones per million clonotypes. The study used deep NGS to compare TCR beta repertoires of mothers and children, seeking features distinguishing related mother-child pairs from unrelated individuals. The mean age was roughly 40 +/- 4 years for the mothers and approximately 11 +/- 4 years for the children. After adapters were ligated using NEBNext reagents, the libraries underwent 100+100 nt paired-end sequencing on an Illumina HiSeq 2000. Mother and child libraries were prepared a month apart and sequenced in separate runs to prevent cross-contamination. Between about 500,000 and 2,100,000 distinct TCR beta clonotypes were identified per donor. Naive TCR beta clonotypes were estimated from low-frequency clonotypes matched to each donor's FACS-determined naive share, without sorting.

The receptor's source is a boy younger than 18 in good health. In this chain, TRBV18 is recombined with TRBJ2-7, with 10 middle bases fitting TRBD1. Sequencing was done on a sample of blood. CDR3 loop: CASSPISGTGAEQYF. The DNA reads as follows: TGTGCCAGCTCACCTATTTCCGGGACAGGGGCCGAGCAGTACTTC.